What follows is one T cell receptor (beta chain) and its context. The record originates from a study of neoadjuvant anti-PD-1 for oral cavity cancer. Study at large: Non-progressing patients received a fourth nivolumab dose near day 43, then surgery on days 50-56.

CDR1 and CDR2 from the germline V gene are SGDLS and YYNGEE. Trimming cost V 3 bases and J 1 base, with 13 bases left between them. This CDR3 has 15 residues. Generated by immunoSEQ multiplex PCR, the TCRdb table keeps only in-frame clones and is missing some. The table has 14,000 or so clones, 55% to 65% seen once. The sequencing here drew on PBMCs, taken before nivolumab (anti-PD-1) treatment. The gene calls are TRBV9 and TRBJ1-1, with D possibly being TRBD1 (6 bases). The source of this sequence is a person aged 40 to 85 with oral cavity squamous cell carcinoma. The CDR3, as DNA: TGTGCCAGCAGCGCCGCCGCACAGGGGAACACTGAAGCTTTCTTT. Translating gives CASSAAAQGNTEAFF.